The 2 T cell receptor beta chains listed next were all sequenced from one sample in a study of read filtering for tumor transcriptome and immune sequencing. This library used about 400 ng RNA and molecular barcoded adaptors spanning alpha/delta and beta/gamma chains. TCRdb used MiXCR to reprocess the reads, holding one entry per CDR3 protein. The sample includes 90,000 to 95,000 distinct CDR3 sequences, around a fifth of them seen just once. Sequenced material: a population of CD138-negative cells sorted from bone marrow. The receptors here all came from a donor aged 40 or older with multiple myeloma.

This clonotype came up many times. The chain recombines TRBV29-1 with TRBJ2-7; 8 bases align to TRBD2. V dropped 5 bases and J dropped 0; count of bases not matched to a gene: 3. CDR3 length: 13 residues. Looked up from germline, CDR1 is SQVTM and CDR2 is ANQGSEA. The CDR3 DNA follows: TGCAGCGTTAAGACTAGCGCCTCCTACGAGCAGTACTTC. It yields the protein CSVKTSASYEQYF.

In the case of this clonotype: A much larger clone lies a single base off, so this may be a read error. The J gene is TRBJ2-1, the V gene TRBV5-1, with TRBD2 matching 9 bases. In germline, CDR1 is SGHRS, CDR2 YFSETQ. The CDR3 loop spans 16 amino acids. The CDR3 DNA reads TGCGCCAGCAGCTTGGGGGCGGGGGGGCCCGCCAATGGGCAGTTCTTC. This codes for CASSLGAGGPANGQFF.